The rows below give T cell receptor beta chains drawn from one sample of a study of blood T cell repertoires in COVID-19. Measured with immunoSEQ multiplex PCR; TCRdb has only the in-frame clones, and not every one. The table shows 250,000 to 300,000 clones, with 70% to 90% occurring only once. Input material: PBMCs or T cells enriched from blood (not recorded which). All receptors derive from a woman in her fifties or sixties who had been exposed to COVID-19. CDR3s leave out the opening cysteine and the closing phenylalanine or tryptophan. D genes are given only for firm matches.

ASSALGVTGELF,TRBV2,NA
ASSPSGPGQVTMNTEAF,TRBV2,TRBD1
TSSLDEEPPTYEQY,TRBV1,NA
ASSLGREHYT,TRBV7-2,NA
ASSSTLGGEQY,TRBV7-3,NA
ASSPAGRETQY,TRBV28,NA
ASSSPQGSKNIQY,TRBV6-2/TRBV6-3,NA
SASLPGIHTEAF,TRBV20-1,NA
ASSQGKGTQY,TRBV27,NA
ASSQMGQAF,TRBV3-1/TRBV3-2,NA
ASSSRGSTSYEQY,TRBV3-1/TRBV3-2,NA
ASSTGPGGGTGELF,TRBV11-2,TRBD2
ASSGVHRDEQY,TRBV19,NA
ASSVEGQNNEKLF,TRBV9,TRBD1
ASSARVPGYTIY,TRBV27,NA
ASSPTGTGGGEQY,TRBV9,NA
ASSLVQGGTEAF,TRBV11-2,NA
ASSPNRGVGEQY,TRBV6-6,TRBD1
ASRPRVYTGELF,TRBV28,NA
ASSKTGTGNTGELF,TRBV21-1,NA
ASSLQGLNTEAF,TRBV19,NA
ASSSGQGATEAF,TRBV7-9,TRBD1
ASSPPWGGTYEQY,TRBV7-9,TRBD2
ASSLLRGGTQY,TRBV27,NA
ASSLSGTGVGGYT,TRBV7-2,TRBD1
ASSLGSGNTEAF,TRBV5-4,NA
ASSPIEVMNTEAF,TRBV4-2,NA
ASSLGGSYNSPLH,TRBV7-8,NA
ASSIIGYRPRSGNTIY,TRBV19,NA